These 28 T cell receptor beta chains originate from one sample sequenced in a study of T cell clonality in common variable immunodeficiency. Using immunoSEQ multiplex PCR, the repertoire was profiled, and TCRdb retains in-frame clones only, with some absent. The data show fewer than 75,000 clones, none appearing only once, with about 1.5% held by the ten largest. The specimen sequenced was peripheral blood mononuclear cells. The receptors here all came from a person aged 18 to 70 in good health.

The sample holds many counts of this clone. Read coverage stops 3 residues before the CDR3 terminus; the germline J gene supplies the remainder. The chain links TRBV7-9 to TRBJ2-1; perhaps TRBD2 as D (6 bases). The CDR3 has 15 amino acids. The germline V gene has CDR1 SEHNR and CDR2 FQNEAQ (reference sequence). Deletions cut 5 bases from V and 8 bases from J, with 19 bases between. The CDR3 bases that were read are TGTGCCAGCAGCCCGGACACGGGGGTTCAACATGAG. As protein: CASSPDTGVQHE. The entire CDR3 reads CASSPDTGVQHEQFF.

Ten or more counts support this clone. The sequence runs out 3 residues before the end of the CDR3; the remainder is reconstructed from the germline J gene. The rearrangement links TRBV18 to TRBJ2-2; D not certain. The CDR3 is made up of 14 amino acids. V was pared by 0 bases and J by 4 bases, with 6 bases between. From germline, CDR1 is KGHSH and CDR2 LQKENI. The CDR3 spells CASSPPPGTGELFF. The DNA read from the CDR3 is TGTGCCAGCTCACCACCGCCAGGCACCGGGGAG.

This clone was picked up many times. The CDR3 extends 3 residues past the end of the read, so its final part is completed from the germline J gene. The chain joins TRBV13 to TRBJ1-6; D unresolved. Germline assignment: CDR1 PRHDT and CDR2 FYEKMQ (reference sequence). V lost 3 bases and J 5 bases, leaving 8 bases between the germline ends. There are 14 residues in the CDR3. The sequenced CDR3 bases are TGTGCCAGCAGCTTTAGCAGCAATAATTCACCC. The encoded protein is CASSFSSNNSP. The full CDR3 reads CASSFSSNNSPLHF.

There are many counts of this clone. The CDR3 extends 3 residues past the end of the read, so its final part is completed from the germline J gene. V usage is TRBV3-1 (or the pseudogene TRBV3-2) and J usage is TRBJ2-5; tentatively, D is TRBD2 (5 bases). Deletions cut 5 bases from V and 7 bases from J, with 11 bases between. This CDR3 comprises 12 residues. Germline V gene sequence: CDR1 LGHDT, CDR2 YNNKEL (reference sequence). CDR3 sequence reads: CASSFQEGTQYF. The sequenced CDR3 bases are TGTGCCAGCAGCTTTCAAGAGGGGACC.

There are many counts of this clone. Read sequence stops 3 residues before the CDR3 end, and the germline J gene provides the missing end. The chain links TRBV20-1 to TRBJ2-1; TRBD2 is a possible D gene (6 bases). The germline gives CDR1 DFQATT, CDR2 SNEGSKA (reference sequence). Trimming cost V 0 bases and J 4 bases, with 19 bases left between them. The CDR3 runs 17 residues. The CDR3: CSARDQVGGIRYNEQFF. CDR3 bases read: TGCAGTGCTAGAGATCAGGTGGGCGGGATCAGGTACAATGAG.

This clone was found many times. The missing CDR3 end, 3 residues past where the read stops, is filled in from the germline J gene. V gene TRBV30 combines with J gene TRBJ2-4, with 7 bases lining up with TRBD1. From germline, CDR1 is GTSNPN and CDR2 SVGIG (reference sequence). The length of the CDR3 is 11 residues. Here the CDR3 reads CAWDRGLLQYF. Incomplete CDR3 DNA: TGTGCCTGGGATAGGGGGCTGCTT.

This clone was recorded at least ten times. Read data end 3 residues before the CDR3 end; the end is taken from the germline J gene. This sequence joins TRBV20-1 and TRBJ1-5; possibly TRBD1 for D (5 bases). The V gene lost 2 bases and the J gene lost 3 bases, with 11 bases spanning the gap. The germline V gene encodes CDR1 DFQATT and CDR2 SNEGSKA (reference sequence). The CDR3 contains 14 residues. The sequenced CDR3 bases are TGCAGTGCTAGAAAGGGGAATCCCAATCAGCCC. This translates into CSARKGNPNQP. The CDR3, in full, reads CSARKGNPNQPQHF.

This clone was recorded many times. The read gets to within 3 residues of the CDR3 end, and the germline J gene fills in the rest. The V and J genes are TRBV28 and TRBJ2-5, with D uncertain. V was cut by 1 base and J by 0 bases, with 6 bases left in between. The CDR3 contains 14 residues. Looked up from germline, CDR1 is MDHEN and CDR2 is SYDVKM. The sequenced CDR3 bases are TGTGCCAGCAGTTTATTGAGGTACCAAGAGACC. Its protein is CASSLLRYQET. The complete CDR3 protein is CASSLLRYQETQYF.

This clone was counted ten times or more. Read sequence stops 3 residues before the CDR3 end, and the germline J gene provides the missing end. The chain combines TRBV20-1 with TRBJ2-7, with D tentatively TRBD1 (6 bases). The V and J ends lost 6 bases and 5 bases respectively, with 23 bases between them. The CDR3 runs 15 residues. Germline V gene sequence: CDR1 DFQATT, CDR2 SNEGSKA (reference sequence). The CDR3 sequence: CSATTWTAAGHEQYF. The covered CDR3 bases are TGCAGTGCAACCACCTGGACAGCCGCGGGCCACGAG.

This clone was detected many times. Read coverage stops 3 residues before the CDR3 terminus; the germline J gene supplies the remainder. V is TRBV5-1 and J is TRBJ2-2; 12 bases map to TRBD2. The CDR3 extends over 19 amino acids. V trimming: 4 bases; J trimming: 4 bases; junction bases outside the gene matches: 14. Germline V CDR1 and CDR2: SGHRS, YFSETQ. The CDR3 is CASSPLGLAGQGSTGELFF. The sequenced CDR3 bases are TGCGCCAGCAGCCCCCTCGGACTAGCGGGACAAGGCAGCACCGGGGAG. Supplemented by reference TRBV5-1 and TRBJ2-2, the full variable domain reads KAGVTQTPRYLIKTRGQQVTLSCSPISGHRSVSWYQQTPGQGLQFLFEYFSETQRNKGNFPGRFSGRQFSNSRSEMNVSTLELGDSALYLCASSPLGLAGQGSTGELFFGEGSRLTVL.

This clone appeared many times. Partial CDR3 DNA: TGTGCCTGGAGTGTCACTCAAGCGGGTGAG. Amino acid sequence: CAWSVTQAGE. The whole CDR3 sequence is CAWSVTQAGEQFF. The chain links TRBV30 to TRBJ2-1; TRBD2 might be the D (6 bases). The CDR3 end lies 3 residues beyond the end of the read and is filled in from the germline J gene. The CDR3 contains 13 residues. The germline V gene has CDR1 GTSNPN and CDR2 SVGIG (reference sequence). V lost 0 bases and J lost 9, with 12 bases in between.

This clone occurred many times. The read ends 3 residues shy of where the CDR3 ends; the end is completed using the germline J gene. The rearrangement uses TRBV6-1 and TRBJ2-3, with TRBD2 matching over 7 bases. The CDR3 consists of 14 residues. Per the germline V gene, CDR1 is MNHNS and CDR2 is SASEGT. The trim removed 4 bases at V and 0 bases at J, leaving 1 base unmatched. The sequenced CDR3 bases are TGTGCCAGCAGTGTTAGCGGGAGCACAGATACG. It encodes CASSVSGSTDT. The entire CDR3 protein is CASSVSGSTDTQYF.

This clone was seen ten or more times. From the germline J gene comes the end of the CDR3, since the read stops 3 residues before it. The chain has TRBV5-4 and TRBJ1-2; unclear D gene. Germline-derived CDR1 and CDR2 are SGHNT and YYREEE (reference sequence). Trimming stripped 3 bases from V and 7 bases from J, with 10 bases between. The length of the CDR3 is 12 residues. This CDR3 reads CASSSDFAGYTF. The CDR3 DNA, read in part, is TGTGCCAGCAGCTCGGACTTCGCTGGC.

This clone has ten or more counts. The observed sequence ends 3 residues before the CDR3 terminus, with the missing tail filled in from the germline J gene. The rearrangement joins TRBV4-1 to TRBJ2-1; 15 bases map to TRBD2. The CDR3 covers 16 residues. The V gene's germline CDR1 is MGHRA and CDR2 YSYEKL. V was clipped by 4 bases and J by 7 bases; unmatched bases: 5. CDR3 loop: CASSLGLAGGQNEQFF. The part of the CDR3 DNA that was read is TGCGCCAGCAGCCTGGGACTAGCGGGGGGCCAAAATGAG.

This clone was detected ten times or more. The read finishes 3 residues shy of the CDR3 end, and the germline J gene is used to complete it. The V gene is TRBV19, the J gene TRBJ1-5; D call uncertain. The V gene's germline CDR1 is LNHDA and CDR2 SQIVND (reference sequence). The CDR3 sequence is 14 residues long. With 3 bases removed from V and 4 bases from J, the gap between germline ends came to 10 bases. The CDR3 reads CASSIQYGNQPQHF. The part of the CDR3 DNA that was read is TGTGCCAGTAGTATTCAATACGGGAATCAGCCC.

This clone was picked up many times. The read ends 3 residues before the CDR3 terminus; that terminus is restored from the germline J gene. The V gene is TRBV7-3, the J gene TRBJ2-5; 10 positions agree with TRBD2. Germline CDR1 reads SGHTA; CDR2 reads FQGTGA. V gave up 1 base and J gave up 4 bases; unmatched junction bases: 15. The length of the CDR3 is 19 residues. CDR3 DNA (partial): TGTGCCAGCAGCTTAAGGGTTGGCCTAGCGGGAGTTTGGGGAGAGACC. Translation: CASSLRVGLAGVWGET. The whole CDR3 sequence reads CASSLRVGLAGVWGETQYF.

There are many counts of this clone. The observed sequence ends 3 residues before the CDR3 terminus, with the missing tail filled in from the germline J gene. The V and J genes are TRBV5-1 and TRBJ1-2, with D perhaps TRBD1 (6 bases). Germline V gene lookup returns CDR1 SGHRS and CDR2 YFSETQ. The CDR3 has 14 residues. V gave up 1 base and J gave up 2 bases, with 9 bases separating them. CDR3 region: CASSLTGTNYGYTF. The sequenced CDR3 bases are TGCGCCAGCAGCTTGACAGGGACAAACTATGGC.

The sample holds many counts of this clone. The CDR3 here is CASSLQASGANVLTF. The sequenced part of the CDR3 DNA is TGTGCCAGCAGCTTGCAGGCCTCTGGGGCCAACGTC. This chain connects TRBV5-6 to TRBJ2-6; D is ambiguous. The read ends 3 residues shy of where the CDR3 ends; the end is completed using the germline J gene. V lost 1 base to trimming and J lost 0 bases, with 5 bases between them. Germline values: CDR1 SGHDT, CDR2 YYEEEE. The CDR3 runs 15 residues.

This clone was counted at least ten times. The read terminates 3 residues before the CDR3 end, so the remaining end is supplied by the germline J gene. The chain couples TRBV5-1 to TRBJ1-1; TRBD1 is a possible D gene (5 bases). The ends were cut back, 0 bases at V and 6 bases at J, with 12 bases in the middle. In germline, CDR1 is SGHRS, CDR2 YFSETQ. The CDR3 loop spans 14 amino acids. The DNA read from the CDR3 is TGCGCCAGCAGCTTGGTGGCAGGGTCCGCTGAA. Protein sequence: CASSLVAGSAE. In full, the CDR3 reads CASSLVAGSAEAFF.

This clone showed up many times. The read gets to within 3 residues of the CDR3 end, and the germline J gene fills in the rest. The chain is built from TRBV20-1 and TRBJ2-5, with 8 bases that match TRBD2. The CDR3 covers 13 residues. After removal of 8 bases from V and 2 bases from J, the junction contained 7 bases not matched to a gene. Germline V lookup: CDR1 DFQATT, CDR2 SNEGSKA (reference sequence). CDR3 residues: CSIKLAGQETQYF. CDR3 DNA (partial): TGCAGTATCAAATTAGCGGGGCAAGAGACC.

This clone was seen ten or more times. Read coverage stops 3 residues before the CDR3 terminus; the germline J gene supplies the remainder. The rearrangement uses TRBV2 and TRBJ1-2; 10 bases fit TRBD1. The CDR3 is 13 residues long. CDR1 SNHLY and CDR2 FYNNEI come from the germline V gene. The CDR3 loop is CASSQGQGFGYTF. Partial CDR3 DNA: TGTGCCAGCTCGCAGGGACAGGGGTTCGGC. Combining the CDR3 with reference TRBV2 and TRBJ1-2 gives the whole variable domain EPEVTQTPSHQVTQMGQEVILRCVPISNHLYFYWYRQILGQKVEFLVSFYNNEISEKSEIFDDQFSVERPDGSNFTLKIRSTKLEDSAMYFCASSQGQGFGYTFGSGTRLTVV.

This clone was seen ten or more times. Read data end 3 residues before the CDR3 end; the end is taken from the germline J gene. The chain is built from TRBV5-1 and TRBJ1-3, with unresolved D. Trimming stripped 2 bases from V and 4 bases from J, with 10 bases between. Germline assignment: CDR1 SGHRS and CDR2 YFSETQ. The CDR3 contains 14 residues. The CDR3 reads CASSFETGGNTIYF. The CDR3 bases that were read are TGCGCCAGCAGCTTTGAAACGGGGGGAAACACC.

This clone was counted many times. This CDR3 reads CASSPLLGAGDIQYF. The sequenced part of the CDR3 DNA is TGTGCCAGTAGTCCACTTTTAGGAGCGGGCGACATT. J is TRBJ2-4 and V is TRBV19; a possible D gene is TRBD2 (6 bases). The read finishes 3 residues shy of the CDR3 end, and the germline J gene is used to complete it. V lost 5 bases and J 8 bases, leaving 19 bases between the germline ends. Germline-derived CDR1 and CDR2 are LNHDA and SQIVND (reference sequence). CDR3 length: 15 amino acids.

This clone was recorded at least ten times. The observed sequence ends 3 residues before the CDR3 terminus, with the missing tail filled in from the germline J gene. The V call is TRBV19, the J call TRBJ2-5, with D possibly matching TRBD1 (6 bases). Germline lookup yields CDR1 LNHDA and CDR2 SQIVND (reference sequence). CDR3 length equals 12 residues. V lost 6 bases and J 3 bases, leaving 8 bases between the germline ends. CDR3 loop: CASRQGKETQYF. CDR3 DNA (partial): TGTGCCAGTAGGCAGGGGAAAGAGACC.

This clone was counted ten times or more. The DNA read from the CDR3 is TGTGCCAGCAGTGTGGACAGGGACTATGGC. Its translation is CASSVDRDYG. The whole CDR3 sequence is CASSVDRDYGYTF. The chain has TRBV6-1 and TRBJ1-2; 8 bases fit TRBD1. Read sequence stops 3 residues before the CDR3 end, and the germline J gene provides the missing end. There are 13 residues in the CDR3. V trimming: 4 bases; J trimming: 3 bases; junction bases outside the gene matches: 1. Germline V gene data show CDR1 as MNHNS and CDR2 as SASEGT.

This clone was counted a few times. The read ends 3 residues early relative to the CDR3; the germline J gene fills the gap. The chain uses TRBV18 and TRBJ1-6; D call uncertain. V lost 1 base to trimming and J lost 5 bases, with 9 bases between them. Per the germline V gene, CDR1 is KGHSH and CDR2 is LQKENI. This CDR3 spans 15 amino acids. Incomplete CDR3 DNA: TGTGCCAGCTCACCACTCCCAGAAGATAATTCACCC. Encoded protein: CASSPLPEDNSP. The complete CDR3 reads CASSPLPEDNSPLHF. Looking up the rest from reference TRBV18 and TRBJ1-6 gives the full variable domain: NAGVMQNPRHLVRRRGQEARLRCSPMKGHSHVYWYRQLPEEGLKFMVYLQKENIIDESGMPKERFSAEFPKEGPSILRIQQVVRGDSAAYFCASSPLPEDNSPLHFGNGTRLTVT.

This clone was seen repeatedly, ten times or more. Read sequence stops 3 residues before the CDR3 end, and the germline J gene provides the missing end. The V call is TRBV2, the J call TRBJ1-2, with D perhaps matching TRBD1 (5 bases). CDR3 length: 14 amino acids. V was clipped by 6 bases and J by 2 bases, with 13 bases between them. Germline assignment: CDR1 SNHLY and CDR2 FYNNEI. The sequenced part of the CDR3 DNA is TGTGCCAGCAGCGTCAGGGCGGCGAACTATGGC. Its protein is CASSVRAANYG. The entire CDR3 protein reads CASSVRAANYGYTF.

This clone was observed a few times. The missing CDR3 end, 3 residues past where the read stops, is filled in from the germline J gene. The chain couples TRBV11-2 to TRBJ1-3, with D possibly being TRBD1 (5 bases). The CDR3 covers 14 residues. V lost 5 bases to trimming and J lost 0 bases, with 8 bases between them. In germline, CDR1 is SGHAT, CDR2 FQNNGV. Partial CDR3 DNA: TGTGCCAGCAGCCCAGGGAGCTCTGGAAACACC. As protein: CASSPGSSGNT. The CDR3 in full is CASSPGSSGNTIYF.